This T cell receptor (beta chain) was found in a study of shared clonotypes between healthy human individuals (dated by TCRdb to 2018 to 2020). Context from the whole study: A couple of women and three men aged 18 to 49 years were included in the cohort. Libraries were prepared and TCR repertoires were sequenced by different laboratories using diverse techniques, in order to increase sequencing depth and limit assay-specific biases. Per donor, leukapheresis produced somewhere between about 0.94 and 9.5 billion PBMCs. Blood TCR repertoires of roughly 5 healthy adults were deeply sequenced to estimate repertoire size and the extent of clonotype sharing between individuals. For each donor, CD4 naive and CD4 memory were each given three plates, CD8 naive was given two plates, and CD8 memory was given one plate. Findings and caveats that apply to the study as a whole: Rarefaction of sorted-subset datasets indicated incomplete sequencing despite the large sequencing depth. Sharing across a few donors was observed for approximately 4.6% of naive CD4, over 3% of naive CD8, 2.3% of memory CD4, and approximately 0.41% of memory CD8 clonotypes. Based on pairwise subsampling, the degree of clonotype sharing among donors was expected to be affected by sequencing depth. Because the study included only a small number of donors, the genetic and exposure-history diversity represented was limited. Sampling was limited to blood, and TCR repertoires in tissue likely differ from TCR repertoires in blood. Estimated clonotype richness was generally larger for naive than for memory subsets. Clonotypes shared by all four sorted-subset donors showed higher generation probabilities than non-shared clonotypes.

This clone was counted between two and nine times. Which antigen it targets is not known. Base qualities are missing; no much larger clone stands one base away. The donors were healthy, HIV-negative adults with no recently reported acute infections or vaccinations. Only Caucasian adults living in Nashville, Tennessee, USA were represented among the donors. CD4+ T cells were enriched through magnetic negative selection, after which naive cells were positively selected on CD45RA and the remaining negative fraction served as the memory subset. Blood was obtained by leukapheresis, after which PBMCs were separated by Ficoll-Histopaque density gradient centrifugation and cryopreserved in liquid nitrogen vapor phase. Analytical flow cytometry was used to check the purity and quantity of every magnetically sorted T cell population. Each sorted fraction had its genomic DNA isolated and then quantified by UV absorbance on a Nanodrop 2000c.

Compared with germline, V lacks 4 bases and J lacks 7 bases; bases without a gene match: 9. The CDR3 holds 14 amino acids from the cysteine to the phenylalanine. This entry keeps only the CDR3 DNA: 42 bases, framed from base 1. Based on the germline V gene, the CDR1 and CDR2 sequences are MGHRA and YSYEKL. TCR CDR3 regions were amplified from genomic DNA by multiplex PCR using the deep immunoSEQ assay. Extracted genomic DNA from each cell subset was distributed evenly across all wells of several immunoSEQ 96-well plates, and each plate was treated as a replicate. Each replicate PCR for sorted subsets received roughly 200 ng genomic DNA, equal to about 30,000 T cell genomes. Purified libraries were measured with a Qubit 3.0 fluorometer, size-checked on a Bioanalyzer 2100, and measured again with the KAPA Library Quantification kit. A separate single-read 150-cycle Illumina NextSeq 550 flow cell was used to sequence each immunoSEQ 96-well plate. On the authors' methods: The immunoSEQ output contained only junctional sequences without quality scores, so filtering could not match that applied to full-length reads. Sequences were annotated with PyIR, a Python wrapper for IgBLAST v1.9, and V/J genes and CDR3 were assigned using IMGT germline references. Reads with weak V/J assignments (E-value above 1e-6), missing CDR3, stop codons, out-of-frame junctions, or ambiguous translated residues were removed. A V3J clonotype was defined by an identical inferred V gene, J gene, and CDR3 amino acid sequence. Percentage overlap between repertoires was computed as shared unique clonotypes divided by the size of the smaller repertoire. Three approaches were used to assess repertoire richness: RTK rarefaction, the Chao1 estimator, and Recon v2.1 estimates of unobserved clonotypes. Generation probabilities were computed with OLGA for all TCRbeta clonotypes obtained by the gDNA method from a handful of donors. The table was pulled from immuneACCESS by TCRdb, which kept in-frame rearrangements only. Such tables lose some clones; where checked, under half of the loss comes from unresolved V genes, and the rest has no known cause. V and J calls and clone size follow that table, whereas D and trimming were derived from the DNA. In this sample the table shows around 940,000 clones, less than 85% of which occur a single time. Of the sample, around 1.4% falls within the top ten clones.

The specimen was memory CD4+ T cells sorted from blood. In the paper's terms, the cell subset or site label means: CD45RA-negative fraction. Recombination joined TRBV4-1 with TRBJ2-7; 8 bases in the junction line up with TRBD2. This TCR derives from a young man in good health. CDR3 reads: CASSPMRAGDEQYF. Here is the DNA: TGCGCCAGCAGCCCCATGAGAGCGGGAGATGAGCAGTACTTC.